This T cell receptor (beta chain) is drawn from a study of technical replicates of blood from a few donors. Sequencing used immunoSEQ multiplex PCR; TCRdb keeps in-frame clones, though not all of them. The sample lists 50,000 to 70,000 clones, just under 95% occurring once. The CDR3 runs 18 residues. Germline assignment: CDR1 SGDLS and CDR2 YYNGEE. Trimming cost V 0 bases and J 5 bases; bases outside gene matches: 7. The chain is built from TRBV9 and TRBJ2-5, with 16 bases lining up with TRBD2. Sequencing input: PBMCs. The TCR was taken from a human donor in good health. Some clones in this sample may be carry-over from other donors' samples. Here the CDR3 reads CASSVGGTSGRAGETQYF. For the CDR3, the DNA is TGTGCCAGCAGCGTAGGAGGGACTAGCGGGAGGGCCGGTGAGACCCAGTACTTC. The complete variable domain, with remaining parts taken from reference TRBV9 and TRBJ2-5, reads DSGVTQTPKHLITATGQRVTLRCSPRSGDLSVYWYQQSLDQGLQFLIQYYNGEERAKGNILERFSAQQFPDLHSELNLSSLELGDSALYFCASSVGGTSGRAGETQYFGPGTRLLVL.